The rows below give T cell receptor beta chains drawn from one sample of a study of response to subunit inactivated influenza vaccine. TCRdb fed the RT-PCR reads into MiXCR, producing one record per CDR3 protein. The sample has around 530,000 distinct CDR3 sequences; approximately 15% are singletons. The sample was CD4+ T cells sorted from PBMCs, taken less than 30 months after vaccination. Source of these receptors: a man aged 50 to 69 who received an inactivated influenza vaccine. CDR3s include the opening cysteine and the closing phenylalanine or tryptophan. D genes are given only for firm matches. Expanded clones get a size class; other rows say once, few or many, or leave the size out.

D: TRBD2; size: -; J: TRBJ2-7; V: TRBV4-3; CDR3: CASSGTSTTYEQYF; DNA: TGCGCCAGCAGTGGGACTAGCACGACCTACGAGCAGTACTTC
D: TRBD2; size: few; J: TRBJ2-7; V: TRBV6-2/TRBV6-3; CDR3: CASSYGASGISYEQYF; DNA: TGTGCCAGCAGTTATGGTGCTAGCGGAATCTCCTACGAGCAGTACTTC
D: TRBD1; size: -; J: TRBJ2-1; V: TRBV27; CDR3: CASSWDRDFFNEQFF; DNA: TGTGCCAGCAGCTGGGACAGGGATTTTTTCAATGAGCAGTTCTTC
D: -; size: few; J: TRBJ2-1; V: TRBV28; CDR3: CASSSTRTAYNEQFF; DNA: TGTGCCAGCAGTTCTACTCGGACAGCTTACAATGAGCAGTTCTTC
D: TRBD1; size: few; J: TRBJ1-5; V: TRBV3-1; CDR3: CASSQTGQGIQPQHF; DNA: TGTGCCAGCAGCCAGACGGGACAGGGGATTCAGCCCCAGCATTTT
D: TRBD2; size: -; J: TRBJ2-7; V: TRBV29-1; CDR3: CSVTRPGQGTSGTKEQYF; DNA: TGCAGCGTGACTCGCCCGGGACAGGGGACTAGCGGGACGAAAGAGCAGTACTTC
D: TRBD1; size: many; J: TRBJ2-1; V: TRBV4-3; CDR3: CASSRTGQGNNEQFF; DNA: TGCGCCAGCAGCCGCACGGGACAGGGAAACAATGAGCAGTTCTTC
D: -; size: -; J: TRBJ2-7; V: TRBV11-2; CDR3: CASSLDLGGYEQYF; DNA: TGTGCCAGCAGCTTAGATCTGGGGGGATACGAGCAGTACTTC
D: -; size: few; J: TRBJ2-7; V: TRBV6-1; CDR3: CASSSPTGAPYEQYF; DNA: TGTGCCAGCAGTAGCCCGACAGGTGCCCCCTACGAGCAGTACTTC
D: -; size: -; J: TRBJ2-7; V: TRBV13; CDR3: CASSLGYSSEQYF; DNA: TGTGCCAGCAGCTTAGGATATAGCTCCGAGCAGTACTTC
D: -; size: -; J: TRBJ2-3; V: TRBV20-1; CDR3: CSATTTIGDTQYF; DNA: TGCAGTGCAACTACAACAATAGGAGATACGCAGTATTTT
D: -; size: -; J: TRBJ2-1; V: TRBV3-1; CDR3: CASSQGWNEQFF; DNA: TGTGCCAGCAGCCAAGGCTGGAATGAGCAGTTCTTC
D: -; size: -; J: TRBJ2-3; V: TRBV21-1; CDR3: CASSPGSWGCTDTQYF; DNA: TGTGCCAGCAGCCCGGGTTCATGGGGATGCACAGATACGCAGTATTTT
D: -; size: -; J: TRBJ2-7; V: TRBV4-2; CDR3: CASSQGGRPFAYEQYF; DNA: TGTGCCAGCAGCCAAGGAGGGAGACCTTTTGCTTACGAGCAGTACTTC
D: TRBD1; size: -; J: TRBJ1-2; V: TRBV4-2; CDR3: CASSQALLWTGDYGYTF; DNA: TGTGCCAGCAGCCAAGCCTTACTATGGACAGGGGACTATGGCTACACCTTC
D: -; size: few; J: TRBJ2-7; V: TRBV5-5; CDR3: CASSLSSSGAVEQYF; DNA: TGTGCCAGCAGCTTGTCTTCTTCGGGGGCCGTCGAGCAGTACTTC
D: -; size: -; J: TRBJ2-6; V: TRBV11-2; CDR3: CASSWQSGANVLTF; DNA: TGTGCCAGCAGCTGGCAGTCTGGGGCCAACGTCCTGACTTTC
D: -; size: few; J: TRBJ2-2; V: TRBV4-1; CDR3: CASSQGAVEGQLFF; DNA: TGCGCCAGCAGCCAAGGGGCGGTGGAAGGGCAGCTGTTTTTT
D: -; size: -; J: TRBJ1-3; V: TRBV27; CDR3: CASSSVSGNTIYF; DNA: TGTGCCAGCAGTTCCGTCTCTGGAAACACCATATATTTT
D: -; size: -; J: TRBJ2-7; V: TRBV9; CDR3: CASSVVPSYEQYF; DNA: TGTGCCAGCAGCGTAGTACCTTCCTACGAGCAGTACTTC
D: TRBD1; size: -; J: TRBJ2-5; V: TRBV4-2; CDR3: CASKGQGVGFGETQYF; DNA: TGTGCCAGCAAAGGACAGGGGGTTGGGTTTGGGGAGACCCAGTACTTC
D: TRBD2; size: few; J: TRBJ2-2; V: TRBV5-1; CDR3: CASAKGAGETGELFF; DNA: TGCGCCAGCGCCAAAGGCGCGGGGGAAACCGGGGAGCTGTTTTTT